This T cell receptor (beta chain) was sequenced for a study of control samples from healthy donors and cancer patients. In germline, CDR1 is LNHDA, CDR2 SQIVND (reference sequence). The CDR3 covers 16 residues. The germline V and J ends were trimmed by 4 bases and 1 base, with 14 bases remaining between them. TCRdb's copy holds only in-frame clones and misses some; the assay was immunoSEQ multiplex PCR. The data contain tens of thousands of clones, about 87% of them singletons. What was sequenced was blood. The V and J genes are TRBV19 and TRBJ1-5, with a weak D call TRBD1 (5 bases). The clonotype originates from a woman in her sixties or seventies in good health. CDR3 in amino acids: CASSRLQGNSNQPQHF. CDR3 sequence (DNA): TGTGCCAGTAGTAGGTTGCAGGGTAACAGCAATCAGCCCCAGCATTTT.